Below are 5 T cell receptor beta chains sequenced from a single sample in a study of blood T cell repertoires in COVID-19. Measured with immunoSEQ multiplex PCR; TCRdb has only the in-frame clones, and not every one. In the table there are about 280,000 clones, around nine tenths of which are singletons. Material: peripheral blood. Receptors originate from a woman between 35 and 50 years old who had recovered from COVID-19.

The chain couples TRBV11-3 to TRBJ1-1; D uncertain. Per germline, CDR1 SGHNT and CDR2 YENEEA. The V and J ends lost 5 bases and 1 base respectively, with 8 bases between them. There are 13 residues in the CDR3. The CDR3 protein is CASSQRENTEAFF. The CDR3 nucleotides are TGTGCCAGCAGCCAGAGGGAGAACACTGAAGCTTTCTTT.

The chain combines TRBV13 with TRBJ2-7, with D possibly matching TRBD1 (5 bases). Germline V CDR1 and CDR2: PRHDT, FYEKMQ (reference sequence). The CDR3 is 11 residues long. Between the trimmed V and J ends, which lost 5 bases and 9 bases, there was a span of 11 bases. The CDR3 here is CASSAGFGQYF. DNA of the CDR3: TGTGCCAGCAGCGCAGGGTTCGGGCAGTACTTC. Full variable domain (outside the CDR3, taken from reference TRBV13 and TRBJ2-7): AAGVIQSPRHLIKEKRETATLKCYPIPRHDTVYWYQQGPGQDPQFLISFYEKMQSDKGSIPDRFSAQQFSDYHSELNMSSLELGDSALYFCASSAGFGQYFGPGTRLTVT.

V gene TRBV6-6 combines with J gene TRBJ2-3; 9 nucleotides match TRBD2. Germline lookup yields CDR1 MNHNY and CDR2 SVGAGI (reference sequence). V lost 8 bases, J lost 4 bases, and 7 bases stayed unmatched. CDR3 length: 14 amino acids. Here the CDR3 reads CASRNSGSADTQYF. The DNA for the CDR3 is TGTGCCAGCCGAAATAGCGGGAGTGCAGATACGCAGTATTTT.

The chain joins TRBV30 to TRBJ2-7, with 7 bases fitting TRBD1. The CDR3 sequence is 15 residues long. CDR1 is GTSNPN, CDR2 SVGIG, per germline (reference sequence). The V and J ends lost 3 bases and 3 bases, in that order; junction bases with no gene match: 11. CDR3 DNA: TGTGCCTGGAGCCCCTGGGGCAGGGGGAACTACGAGCAGTACTTC. Its translation is CAWSPWGRGNYEQYF.

The chain recombines TRBV10-3 with TRBJ2-1; D not certain. Germline lookup yields CDR1 ENHRY and CDR2 SYGVKD. The CDR3 length is 12 residues. V was shortened by 3 bases and J by 10 bases, with 10 bases between the two germline ends. The CDR3: CAISDGLAEQFF. CDR3 DNA: TGTGCCATCAGTGATGGTTTAGCAGAGCAGTTCTTC.